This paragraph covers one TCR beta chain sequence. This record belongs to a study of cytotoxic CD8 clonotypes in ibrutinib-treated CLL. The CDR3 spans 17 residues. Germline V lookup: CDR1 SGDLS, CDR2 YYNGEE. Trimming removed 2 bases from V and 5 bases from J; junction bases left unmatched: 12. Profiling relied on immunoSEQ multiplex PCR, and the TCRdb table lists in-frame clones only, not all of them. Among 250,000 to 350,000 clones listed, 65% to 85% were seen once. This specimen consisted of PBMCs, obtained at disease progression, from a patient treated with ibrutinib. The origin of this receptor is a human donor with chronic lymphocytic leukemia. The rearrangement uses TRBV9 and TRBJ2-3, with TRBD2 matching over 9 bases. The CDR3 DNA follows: TGTGCCAGCAGCGTGGACTCCTTCGCGGGAGGGTTAGATACGCAGTATTTT. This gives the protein CASSVDSFAGGLDTQYF.